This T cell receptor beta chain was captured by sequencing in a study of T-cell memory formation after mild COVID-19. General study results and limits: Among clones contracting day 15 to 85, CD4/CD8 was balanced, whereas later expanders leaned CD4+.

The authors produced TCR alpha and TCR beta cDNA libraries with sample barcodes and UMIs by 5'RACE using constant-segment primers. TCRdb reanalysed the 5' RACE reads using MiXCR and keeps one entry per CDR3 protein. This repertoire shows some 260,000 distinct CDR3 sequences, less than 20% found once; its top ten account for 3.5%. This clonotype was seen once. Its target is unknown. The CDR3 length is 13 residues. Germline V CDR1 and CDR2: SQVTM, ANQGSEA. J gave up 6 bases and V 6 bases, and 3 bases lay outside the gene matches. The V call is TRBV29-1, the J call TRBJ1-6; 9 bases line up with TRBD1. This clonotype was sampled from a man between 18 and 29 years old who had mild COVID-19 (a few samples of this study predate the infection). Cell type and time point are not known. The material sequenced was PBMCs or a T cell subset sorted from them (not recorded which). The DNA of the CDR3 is TGCAGCGTCGGACAGGGGACTAATTCACCCCTCCACTTT. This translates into CSVGQGTNSPLHF.